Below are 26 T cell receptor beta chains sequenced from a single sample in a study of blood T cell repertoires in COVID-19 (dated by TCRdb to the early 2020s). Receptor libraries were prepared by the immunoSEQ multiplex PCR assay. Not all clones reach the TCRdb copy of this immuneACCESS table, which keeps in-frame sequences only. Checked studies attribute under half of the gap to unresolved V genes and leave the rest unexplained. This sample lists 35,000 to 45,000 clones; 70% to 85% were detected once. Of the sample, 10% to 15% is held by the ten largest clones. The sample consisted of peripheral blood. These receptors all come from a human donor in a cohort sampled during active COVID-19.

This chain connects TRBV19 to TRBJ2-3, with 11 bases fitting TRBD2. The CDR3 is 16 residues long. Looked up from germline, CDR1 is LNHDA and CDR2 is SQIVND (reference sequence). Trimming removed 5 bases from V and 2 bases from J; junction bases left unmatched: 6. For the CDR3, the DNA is TGTGCCAGTAGTTCCAGACTAGCGGGGTCCACAGATACGCAGTATTTT. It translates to CASSSRLAGSTDTQYF.

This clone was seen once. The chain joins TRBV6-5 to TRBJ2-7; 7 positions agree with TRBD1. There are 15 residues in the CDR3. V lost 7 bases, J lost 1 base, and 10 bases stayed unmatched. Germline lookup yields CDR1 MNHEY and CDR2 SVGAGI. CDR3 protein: CASTPGAGGSYEQYF. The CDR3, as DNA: TGTGCCAGCACTCCAGGGGCAGGGGGATCCTACGAGCAGTACTTC.

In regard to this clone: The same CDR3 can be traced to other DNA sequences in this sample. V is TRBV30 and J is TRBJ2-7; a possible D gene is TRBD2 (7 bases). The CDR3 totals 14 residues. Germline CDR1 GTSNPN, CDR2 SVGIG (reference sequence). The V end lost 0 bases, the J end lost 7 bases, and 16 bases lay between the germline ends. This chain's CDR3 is CAWSVGGGLSEQYF. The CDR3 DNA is TGTGCCTGGAGTGTAGGGGGGGGGCTGAGTGAGCAGTACTTC.

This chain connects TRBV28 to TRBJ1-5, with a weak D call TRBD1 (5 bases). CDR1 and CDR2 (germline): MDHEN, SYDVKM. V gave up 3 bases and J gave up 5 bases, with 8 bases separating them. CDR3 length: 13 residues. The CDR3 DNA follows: TGTGCCAGCAGTTTGGGGGGGGATCAGCCCCAGCATTTT. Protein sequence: CASSLGGDQPQHF.

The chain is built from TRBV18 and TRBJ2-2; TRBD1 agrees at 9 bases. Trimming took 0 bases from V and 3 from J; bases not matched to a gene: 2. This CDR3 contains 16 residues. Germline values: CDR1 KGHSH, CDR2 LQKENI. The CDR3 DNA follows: TGTGCCAGCTCACCACCGGGACAGGGATACACCGGGGAGCTGTTTTTT. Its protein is CASSPPGQGYTGELFF.

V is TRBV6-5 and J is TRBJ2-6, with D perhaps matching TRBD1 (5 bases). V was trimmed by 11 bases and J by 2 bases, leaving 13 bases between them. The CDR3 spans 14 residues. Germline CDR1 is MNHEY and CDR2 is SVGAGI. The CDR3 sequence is CAADEGAGANVLTF. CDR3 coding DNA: TGTGCCGCTGACGAAGGGGCTGGGGCCAACGTCCTGACTTTC.

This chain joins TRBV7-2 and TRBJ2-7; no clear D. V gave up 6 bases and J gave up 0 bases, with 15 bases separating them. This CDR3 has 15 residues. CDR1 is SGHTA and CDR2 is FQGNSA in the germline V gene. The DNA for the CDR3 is TGTGCCAGCAGTCGGTCCCAGGTAACCTCCTACGAGCAGTACTTC. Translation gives CASSRSQVTSYEQYF.

The CDR3 sequence: CASSLSGGPSVDTQYF. For the CDR3, the DNA is TGTGCCAGCAGCTTAAGCGGGGGGCCTTCCGTGGATACGCAGTATTTT. This sequence joins TRBV7-2 and TRBJ2-3, with 9 bases aligning to TRBD2. The CDR3 spans 16 residues. J was trimmed by 6 bases and V by 2 bases; bases with no gene match: 9. Germline V lookup: CDR1 SGHTA, CDR2 FQGNSA.

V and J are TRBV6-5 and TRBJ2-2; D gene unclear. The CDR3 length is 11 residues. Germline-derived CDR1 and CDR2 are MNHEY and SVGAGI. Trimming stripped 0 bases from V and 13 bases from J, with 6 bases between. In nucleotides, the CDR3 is TGTGCCAGCAGTTACTCGTTTCGGCTGTTTTTT. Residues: CASSYSFRLFF.

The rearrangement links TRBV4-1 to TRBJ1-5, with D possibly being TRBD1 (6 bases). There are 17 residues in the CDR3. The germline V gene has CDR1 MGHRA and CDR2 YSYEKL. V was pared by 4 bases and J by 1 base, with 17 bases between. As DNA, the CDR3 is TGCGCCAGCAGCCCCCGGGACATAAGGTTGAGCAATCAGCCCCAGCATTTT. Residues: CASSPRDIRLSNQPQHF.

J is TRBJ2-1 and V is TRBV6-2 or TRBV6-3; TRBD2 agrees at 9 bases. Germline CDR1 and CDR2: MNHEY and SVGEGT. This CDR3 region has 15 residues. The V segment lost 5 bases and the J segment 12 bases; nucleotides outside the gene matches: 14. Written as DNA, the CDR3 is TGTGCCAGCAGTACCCGGACGGCGGGAGGGGTGTGGCAGTTCTTC. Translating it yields CASSTRTAGGVWQFF.

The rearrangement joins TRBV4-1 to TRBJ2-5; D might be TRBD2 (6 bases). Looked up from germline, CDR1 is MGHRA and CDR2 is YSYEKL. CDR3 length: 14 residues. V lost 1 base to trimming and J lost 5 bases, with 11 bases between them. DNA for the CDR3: TGCGCCAGCAGCCAAGGGAGGGGCGAGGAGACCCAGTACTTC. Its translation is CASSQGRGEETQYF.

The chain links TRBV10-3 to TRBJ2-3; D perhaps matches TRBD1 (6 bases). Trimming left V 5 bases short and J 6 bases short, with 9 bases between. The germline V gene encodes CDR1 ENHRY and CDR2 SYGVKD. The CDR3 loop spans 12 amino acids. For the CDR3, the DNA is TGTGCCATCAGTCAGGGGATCGATACGCAGTATTTT. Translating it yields CAISQGIDTQYF.

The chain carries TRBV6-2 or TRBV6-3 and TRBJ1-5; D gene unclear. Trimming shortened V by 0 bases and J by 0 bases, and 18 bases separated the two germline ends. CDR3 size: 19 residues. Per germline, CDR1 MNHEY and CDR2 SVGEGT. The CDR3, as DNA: TGTGCCAGCAGTTACTCGAGGAGGAGTGGGAGAGATAGCAATCAGCCCCAGCATTTT. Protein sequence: CASSYSRRSGRDSNQPQHF.

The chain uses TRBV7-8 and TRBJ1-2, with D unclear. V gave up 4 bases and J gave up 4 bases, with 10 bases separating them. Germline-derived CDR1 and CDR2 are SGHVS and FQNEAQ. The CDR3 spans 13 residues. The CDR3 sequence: CASSSDGGYGYTF. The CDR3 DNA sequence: TGTGCCAGCAGCTCGGACGGAGGCTATGGCTACACCTTC.

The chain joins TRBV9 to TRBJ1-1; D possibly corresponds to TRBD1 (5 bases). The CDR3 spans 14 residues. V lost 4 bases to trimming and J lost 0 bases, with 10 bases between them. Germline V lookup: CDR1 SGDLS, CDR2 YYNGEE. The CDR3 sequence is CASSPQGLNTEAFF. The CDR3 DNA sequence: TGTGCCAGCAGCCCCCAGGGCCTGAACACTGAAGCTTTCTTT.

The chain's CDR3 is CASRLIGVQETQYF. CDR3 DNA: TGTGCCAGCAGACTAATTGGCGTCCAAGAGACCCAGTACTTC. The chain recombines TRBV3-1 (or the pseudogene TRBV3-2) with TRBJ2-5; D remains ambiguous. Trimming cost V 6 bases and J 1 base, with 12 bases left between them. In germline, CDR1 is LGHDT, CDR2 YNNKEL (reference sequence). The CDR3 length is 14 residues.

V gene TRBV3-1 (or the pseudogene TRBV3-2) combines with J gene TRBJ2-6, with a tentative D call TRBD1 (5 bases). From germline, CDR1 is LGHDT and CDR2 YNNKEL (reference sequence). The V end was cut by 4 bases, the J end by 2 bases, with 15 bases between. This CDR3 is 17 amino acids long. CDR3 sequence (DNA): TGTGCCAGCAGCCCAGGCCAGGGCTCGGCTGGGGCCAACGTCCTGACTTTC. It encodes CASSPGQGSAGANVLTF.

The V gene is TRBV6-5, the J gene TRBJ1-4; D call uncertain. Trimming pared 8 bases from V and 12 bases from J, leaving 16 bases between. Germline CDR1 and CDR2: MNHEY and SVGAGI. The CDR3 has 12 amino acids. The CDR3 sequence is CASGKRGLELFF. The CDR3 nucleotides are TGTGCCAGCGGGAAGCGGGGTTTGGAACTGTTTTTT.

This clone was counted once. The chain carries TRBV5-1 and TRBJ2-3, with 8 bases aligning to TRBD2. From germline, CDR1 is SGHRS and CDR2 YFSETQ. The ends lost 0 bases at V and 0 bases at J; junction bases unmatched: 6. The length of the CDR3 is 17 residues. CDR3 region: CASSLAGGASSTDTQYF. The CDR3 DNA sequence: TGCGCCAGCAGCTTGGCCGGGGGGGCCTCTAGCACAGATACGCAGTATTTT.

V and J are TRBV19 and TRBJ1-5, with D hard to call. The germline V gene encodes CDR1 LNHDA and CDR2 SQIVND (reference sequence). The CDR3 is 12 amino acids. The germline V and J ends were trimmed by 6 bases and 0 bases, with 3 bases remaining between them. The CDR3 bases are TGTGCCAGTAGCAATAGCAATCAGCCCCAGCATTTT. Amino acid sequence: CASSNSNQPQHF.

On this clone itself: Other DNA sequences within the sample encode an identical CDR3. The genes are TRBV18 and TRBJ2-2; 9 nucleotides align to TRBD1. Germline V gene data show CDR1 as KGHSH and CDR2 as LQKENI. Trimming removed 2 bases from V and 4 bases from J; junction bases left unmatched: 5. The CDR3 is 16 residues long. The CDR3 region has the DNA TGTGCCAGCTCACCAACGACAGGGGGATCCACCGGGGAGCTGTTTTTT. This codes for CASSPTTGGSTGELFF.

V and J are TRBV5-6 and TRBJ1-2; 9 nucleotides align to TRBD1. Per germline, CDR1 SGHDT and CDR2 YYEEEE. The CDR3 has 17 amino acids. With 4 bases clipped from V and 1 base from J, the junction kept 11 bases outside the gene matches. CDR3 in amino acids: CASSPGATGGFNYGYTF. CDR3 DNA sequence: TGTGCCAGCAGCCCGGGGGCCACAGGGGGCTTTAACTATGGCTACACCTTC.

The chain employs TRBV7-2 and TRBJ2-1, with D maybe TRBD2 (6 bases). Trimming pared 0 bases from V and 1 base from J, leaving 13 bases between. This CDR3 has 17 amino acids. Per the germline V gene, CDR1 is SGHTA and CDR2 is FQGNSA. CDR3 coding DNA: TGTGCCAGCAGCTTAGCGGGGACTGAGGTATCCTACAATGAGCAGTTCTTC. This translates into CASSLAGTEVSYNEQFF.

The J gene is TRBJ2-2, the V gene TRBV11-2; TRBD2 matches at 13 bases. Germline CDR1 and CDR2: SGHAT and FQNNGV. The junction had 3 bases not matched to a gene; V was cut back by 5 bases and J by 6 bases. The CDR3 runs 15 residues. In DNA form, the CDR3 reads TGTGCCAGCAGCATTACTAGCGGGGGGGCCGGGGAGCTGTTTTTT. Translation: CASSITSGGAGELFF.

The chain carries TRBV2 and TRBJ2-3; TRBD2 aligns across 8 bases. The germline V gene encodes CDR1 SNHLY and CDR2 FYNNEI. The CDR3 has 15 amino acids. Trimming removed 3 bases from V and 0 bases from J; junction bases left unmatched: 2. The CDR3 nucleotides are TGTGCCAGCAGTGAGCGACTAGCGAGCACAGATACGCAGTATTTT. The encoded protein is CASSERLASTDTQYF.